The 13 T cell receptor beta chains below all came from one sample that was sequenced in a study of cytomegalovirus exposure and HLA in healthy donors. Primers for the PCR totalled 60 Vbeta and 13 Jbeta. This table comes from immunoSEQ multiplex PCR, and its TCRdb copy is limited to in-frame clones, with some not included. The sample lists around 61,000 clones, 89% occurring once. Sample: PBMCs. The receptor set was obtained from a man aged 30 to 45 in good health and CMV-seropositive.

The chain is built from TRBV30 and TRBJ2-5; 12 bases are shared with TRBD1. Germline assignment: CDR1 GTSNPN and CDR2 SVGIG (reference sequence). The CDR3 is 12 amino acids. J gave up 5 bases and V 5 bases, and 0 bases lay outside the gene matches. The CDR3 DNA reads as TGTGCCTGGGGGACAGGGGGCGAGACCCAGTACTTC. Its protein is CAWGTGGETQYF.

The rearrangement uses TRBV5-1 and TRBJ2-1; no clear D gene. V gave up 0 bases and J gave up 1 base, with 11 bases separating them. Germline CDR1 and CDR2: SGHRS and YFSETQ. The CDR3 has 16 residues. This chain's CDR3 is CASSLALDPSYNEQFF. CDR3 bases: TGCGCCAGCAGCTTGGCCCTAGATCCTTCCTACAATGAGCAGTTCTTC.

A note on this clone: The junction does not match germline at one end; this may be a read error. The rearrangement uses TRBV5-8 and TRBJ2-7, with 9 nucleotides matching TRBD1. Germline V gives CDR1 SGHTS, CDR2 YDEGEE. This CDR3 contains 14 residues. CDR3 loop: CASSRRTGDYEQYF. The CDR3 bases are TGCGCCAGCAGCCGGAGGACAGGGGACTACGAGCAGTACTTC.

This clone was seen a handful of times. The chain joins TRBV5-4 to TRBJ2-7; TRBD2 agrees at 10 bases. CDR1 SGHNT and CDR2 YYREEE come from the germline V gene (reference sequence). The CDR3 sequence is 15 residues long. J lost 0 bases, V lost 4 bases, and 4 bases had no gene match. CDR3 coding DNA: TGTGCCAGCAGCCCTAGCGGGAGACCCTCCTACGAGCAGTACTTC. This gives the protein CASSPSGRPSYEQYF.

This rearrangement joins TRBV11-3 to TRBJ2-5; 9 bases are a match to TRBD2. After removal of 2 bases from V and 7 bases from J, the junction contained 8 bases not matched to a gene. This CDR3 comprises 15 residues. Germline CDR1 reads SGHNT; CDR2 reads YENEEA. CDR3 nucleotide sequence: TGTGCCAGCAGCTTACGGCAGACTAGCGGAGGGACCCAGTACTTC. Translated, it gives CASSLRQTSGGTQYF.

V is TRBV6-5 and J is TRBJ2-5; D perhaps matches TRBD1 (5 bases). Germline V gene lookup returns CDR1 MNHEY and CDR2 SVGAGI. This CDR3 is built from 15 residues. V was cut by 0 bases and J by 5 bases, with 13 bases left in between. CDR3 coding DNA: TGTGCCAGCAGTTACTCGGTCCGGACACCCGAGACCCAGTACTTC. It codes for CASSYSVRTPETQYF.

For this clone: One end of the junction varies from germline; a read error may be responsible. This chain links TRBV7-3 with TRBJ2-7, with a tentative D call TRBD2 (6 bases). Germline V CDR1 and CDR2: SGHTA, FQGTGA. This CDR3 is built from 14 residues. This CDR3 reads CASRLTSSCYEQYF. DNA of the CDR3: TGTGCCAGCAGGTTAACTAGCTCCTGCTACGAGCAGTACTTC.

The chain carries TRBV6-1 and TRBJ1-1; 10 bases are a match to TRBD1. The CDR3 covers 17 residues. Per germline, CDR1 MNHNS and CDR2 SASEGT. V shed 0 bases and J 3 bases; nucleotides not matched to a gene: 7. This CDR3 is CASSEATGTGEDTEAFF. CDR3 nucleotide sequence: TGTGCCAGCAGTGAAGCAACCGGGACAGGGGAGGACACTGAAGCTTTCTTT.

V is TRBV6-1 and J is TRBJ2-7; a possible D gene is TRBD2 (6 bases). Trimming removed 0 bases at V and 0 bases at J, with 15 bases between. This CDR3 is 17 amino acids long. The germline V gene has CDR1 MNHNS and CDR2 SASEGT. CDR3 protein: CASSEASGLISSYEQYF. In DNA, the CDR3 is TGTGCCAGCAGTGAAGCTAGCGGACTGATTAGCTCCTACGAGCAGTACTTC.

V usage is TRBV27 and J usage is TRBJ1-2; D gene uncertain. CDR1 and CDR2 (germline): MNHEY, SMNVEV (reference sequence). The CDR3 runs 16 residues. V lost 3 bases and J lost 1, with 15 bases in between. CDR3 nucleotide sequence: TGTGCCAGCAGTTTTTATTTTGGCAGTGTTAACTATGGCTACACCTTC. Translated: CASSFYFGSVNYGYTF.

The chain employs TRBV25-1 and TRBJ1-4, with TRBD1 matching over 8 bases. The ends lost 4 bases at V and 7 bases at J; junction bases unmatched: 5. The CDR3 runs 14 residues. Germline lookup yields CDR1 MGHDK and CDR2 SYGVNS. CDR3: CASSVQGAAEKLFF. The CDR3 DNA sequence: TGTGCCAGCAGTGTTCAGGGGGCCGCTGAAAAACTGTTTTTT.

V gene TRBV5-1 combines with J gene TRBJ2-7, with 7 bases matching TRBD1. The germline V gene encodes CDR1 SGHRS and CDR2 YFSETQ. The CDR3 contains 14 residues. The V segment lost 0 bases and the J segment 5 bases; nucleotides outside the gene matches: 5. This CDR3 is CASSLGTGENEQYF. Here the CDR3 DNA reads TGCGCCAGCAGCTTGGGAACAGGGGAAAACGAGCAGTACTTC.

This rearrangement joins TRBV28 to TRBJ2-2; 10 positions agree with TRBD2. The germline gives CDR1 MDHEN, CDR2 SYDVKM. The CDR3 totals 19 residues. V lost 5 bases, J lost 7 bases, and 19 bases stayed unmatched. The CDR3 region is CASSDPAGASGSKDGELFF. The CDR3 DNA reads TGTGCCAGCAGTGACCCCGCCGGGGCTAGCGGGAGTAAGGACGGGGAGCTGTTTTTT.